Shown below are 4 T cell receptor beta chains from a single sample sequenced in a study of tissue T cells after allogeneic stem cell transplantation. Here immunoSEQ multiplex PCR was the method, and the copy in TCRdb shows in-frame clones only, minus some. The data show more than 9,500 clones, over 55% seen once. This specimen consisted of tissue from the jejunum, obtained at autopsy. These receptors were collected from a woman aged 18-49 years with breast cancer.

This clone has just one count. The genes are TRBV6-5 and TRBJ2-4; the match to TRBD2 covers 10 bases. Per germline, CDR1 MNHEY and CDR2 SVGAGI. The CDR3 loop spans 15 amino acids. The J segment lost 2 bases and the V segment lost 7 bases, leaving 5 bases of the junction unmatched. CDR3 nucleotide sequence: TGTGCCAGCAACAGCGGGGGGGCGACCAAAAACATTCAGTACTTC. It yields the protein CASNSGGATKNIQYF.

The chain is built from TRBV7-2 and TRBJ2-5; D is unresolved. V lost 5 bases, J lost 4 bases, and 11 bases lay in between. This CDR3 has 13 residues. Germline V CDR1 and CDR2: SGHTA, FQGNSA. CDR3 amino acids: CASSRPMLETQYF. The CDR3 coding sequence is TGTGCCAGCAGCCGACCCATGTTAGAGACCCAGTACTTC.

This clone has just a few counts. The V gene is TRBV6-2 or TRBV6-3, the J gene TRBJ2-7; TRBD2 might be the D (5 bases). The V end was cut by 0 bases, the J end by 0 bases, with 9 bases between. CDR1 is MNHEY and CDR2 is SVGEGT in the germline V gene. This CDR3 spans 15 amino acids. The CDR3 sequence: CASSYSSSGSYEQYF. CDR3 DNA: TGTGCCAGCAGTTACTCGTCCAGCGGCTCCTACGAGCAGTACTTC.

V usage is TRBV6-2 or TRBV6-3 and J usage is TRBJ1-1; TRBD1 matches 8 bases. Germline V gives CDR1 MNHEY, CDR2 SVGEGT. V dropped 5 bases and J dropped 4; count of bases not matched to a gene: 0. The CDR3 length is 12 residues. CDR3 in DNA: TGTGCCAGCAGTACAGGGGGCACTGAAGCTTTCTTT. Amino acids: CASSTGGTEAFF.